This TCR beta chain was retrieved from a study of type 1 regulatory T cells. The overall study: T-allo10 is an in vitro-generated, Tr1-enriched CD4 T cell product specific for alloantigen.

The germline V gene has CDR1 SGHTA and CDR2 FQGTGA. The CDR3 has 13 residues. The J segment lost 5 bases and the V segment lost 3 bases, leaving 2 bases of the junction unmatched. Only a few counts were recorded for this clonotype. TCRdb itself ran the reads through MiXCR, one entry per CDR3 protein. The sample carries 80,000 to 100,000 distinct CDR3 sequences, roughly 28% recorded once. The sequencing sample was made of CD4+ T cells, either the whole sample or a sorted fraction (not recorded which). The TCR was taken from a human donor in good health. The rearrangement uses TRBV7-3 and TRBJ1-1; 8 bases are a match to TRBD1. The CDR3 here is CASSFHRGTEAFF. The CDR3 nucleotides are TGTGCCAGCAGCTTCCACAGGGGGACTGAAGCTTTCTTT.